The entry below gives a single T cell receptor beta chain sequence along with its context. This sample stems from a study of T cell changes during pregnancy in multiple sclerosis. Data came from immunoSEQ multiplex PCR; TCRdb stores just in-frame clones and leaves some out. The table has approximately 28,000 clones, under 95% seen once. This CDR3 is 17 amino acids long. The V call is TRBV21-1, the J call TRBJ1-4; the table calls TRBD1, which could not be checked here. TRBV21-1 is a pseudogene segment. Sequences were derived from peripheral blood, sampled in the first trimester of pregnancy. This TCR derives from a female donor in good health, enrolled as a control in a pregnancy study. In DNA form, the CDR3 reads TGTGCCAGCAGCAAAGTTGATTTGGGACAGGGTGGGGAAAAACTGTTTTTT. It translates to CASSKVDLGQGGEKLFF.